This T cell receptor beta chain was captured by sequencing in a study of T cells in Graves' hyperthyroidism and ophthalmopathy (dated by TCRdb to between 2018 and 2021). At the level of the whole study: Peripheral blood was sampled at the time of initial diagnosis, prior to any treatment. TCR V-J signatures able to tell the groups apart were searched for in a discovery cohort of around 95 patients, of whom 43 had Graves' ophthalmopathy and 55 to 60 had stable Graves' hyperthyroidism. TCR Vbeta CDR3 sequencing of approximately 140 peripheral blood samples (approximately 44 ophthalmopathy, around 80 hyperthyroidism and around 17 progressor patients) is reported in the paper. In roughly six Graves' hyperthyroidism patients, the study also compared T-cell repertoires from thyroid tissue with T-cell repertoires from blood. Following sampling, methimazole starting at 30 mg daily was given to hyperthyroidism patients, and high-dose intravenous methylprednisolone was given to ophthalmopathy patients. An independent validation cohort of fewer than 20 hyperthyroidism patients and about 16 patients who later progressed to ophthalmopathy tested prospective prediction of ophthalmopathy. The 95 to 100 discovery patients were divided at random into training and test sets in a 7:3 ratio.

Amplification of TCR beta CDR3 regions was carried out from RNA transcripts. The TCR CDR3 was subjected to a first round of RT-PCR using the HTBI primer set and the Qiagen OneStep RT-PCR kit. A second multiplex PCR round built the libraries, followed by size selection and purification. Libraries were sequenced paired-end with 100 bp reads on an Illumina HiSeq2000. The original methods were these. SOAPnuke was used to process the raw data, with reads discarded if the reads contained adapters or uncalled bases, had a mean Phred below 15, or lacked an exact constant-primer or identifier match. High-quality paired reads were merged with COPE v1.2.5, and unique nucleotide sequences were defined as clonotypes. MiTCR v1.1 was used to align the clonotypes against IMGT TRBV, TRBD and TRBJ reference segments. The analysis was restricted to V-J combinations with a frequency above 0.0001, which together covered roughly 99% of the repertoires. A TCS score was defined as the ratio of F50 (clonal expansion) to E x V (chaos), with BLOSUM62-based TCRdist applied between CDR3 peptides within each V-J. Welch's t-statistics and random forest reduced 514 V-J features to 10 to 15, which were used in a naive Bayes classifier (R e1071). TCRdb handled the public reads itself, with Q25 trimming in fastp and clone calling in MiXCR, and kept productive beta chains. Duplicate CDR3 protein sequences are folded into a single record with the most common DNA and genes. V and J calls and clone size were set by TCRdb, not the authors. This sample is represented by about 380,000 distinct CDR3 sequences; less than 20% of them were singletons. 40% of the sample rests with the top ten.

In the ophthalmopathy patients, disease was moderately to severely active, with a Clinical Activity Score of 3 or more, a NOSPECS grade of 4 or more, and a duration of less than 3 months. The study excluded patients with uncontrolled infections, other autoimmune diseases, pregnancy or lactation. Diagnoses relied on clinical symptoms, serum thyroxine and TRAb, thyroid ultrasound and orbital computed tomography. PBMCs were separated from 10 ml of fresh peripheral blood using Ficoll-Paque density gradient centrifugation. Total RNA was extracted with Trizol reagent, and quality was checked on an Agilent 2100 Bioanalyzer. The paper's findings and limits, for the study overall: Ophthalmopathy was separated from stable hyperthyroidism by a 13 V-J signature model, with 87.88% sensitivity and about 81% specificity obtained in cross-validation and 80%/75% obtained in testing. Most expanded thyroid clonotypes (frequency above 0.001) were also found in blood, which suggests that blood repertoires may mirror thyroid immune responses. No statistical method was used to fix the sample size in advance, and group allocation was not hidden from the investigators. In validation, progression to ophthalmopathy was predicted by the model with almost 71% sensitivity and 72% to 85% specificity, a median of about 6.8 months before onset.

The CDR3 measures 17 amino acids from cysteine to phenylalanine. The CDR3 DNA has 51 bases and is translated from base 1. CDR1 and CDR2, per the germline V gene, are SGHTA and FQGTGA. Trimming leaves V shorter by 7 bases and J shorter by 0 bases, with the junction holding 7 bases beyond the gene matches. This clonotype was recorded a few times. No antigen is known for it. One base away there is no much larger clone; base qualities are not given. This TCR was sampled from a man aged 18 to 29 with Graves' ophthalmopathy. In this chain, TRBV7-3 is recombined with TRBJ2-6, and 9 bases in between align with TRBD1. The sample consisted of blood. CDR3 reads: CASTSRQGDSGANVLTF. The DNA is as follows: TGTGCCAGCACCTCACGACAGGGGGACTCTGGGGCCAACGTCCTGACTTTC.